Each of the 30 T cell receptor beta chains below was sequenced from the same sample in a study of chemoradiotherapy in HPV16-positive cancers. The method was immunoSEQ multiplex PCR; TCRdb's version includes in-frame clones alone and lacks a portion of them. Found here are under 20,000 clones, 75% to 90% of them singletons; the top ten hold 3% to 4%. Here the sequenced sample was blood, taken from a patient who underwent chemoradiotherapy. The receptors come from a human donor with HPV-associated anogenital cancer.

This rearrangement joins TRBV18 to TRBJ2-7; maybe TRBD1 (8 bases). Deletions cut 3 bases from V and 3 bases from J, with 15 bases between. The CDR3 totals 15 residues. Germline CDR1 KGHSH, CDR2 LQKENI. The CDR3 loop is CASSPTGGGGYEQYF. The CDR3 coding sequence is TGTGCCAGCTCACCCACAGGGGGGGGAGGCTACGAGCAGTACTTC.

The V and J genes are TRBV10-1 and TRBJ1-4; 7 positions match TRBD1. Germline CDR1 is WNHNN and CDR2 is SYGVQD (reference sequence). Unmatched junction bases numbered 15, after V lost 3 bases and J lost 8 bases. This CDR3 has 17 amino acids. DNA of the CDR3: TGCGCCAGCAGTGAAGACGGCAACGACAGGGTGGGGGAAAAACTGTTTTTT. This gives the protein CASSEDGNDRVGEKLFF.

The chain couples TRBV5-1 to TRBJ2-1, with 8 bases lining up with TRBD1. The CDR3 loop spans 16 amino acids. CDR1 is SGHRS and CDR2 is YFSETQ in the germline V gene. Trimming took 0 bases from V and 5 from J; bases not matched to a gene: 7. The CDR3 nucleotides are TGCGCCAGCAGCTTGGGGACAGGGCCCTACGACAATGAGCAGTTCTTC. Protein sequence: CASSLGTGPYDNEQFF.

This CDR3 is CASSQSPNLGLLPHQPQHF. Written as DNA, the CDR3 is TGTGCCAGCAGCCAGTCACCCAATTTGGGACTTCTACCCCATCAGCCCCAGCATTTT. This chain joins TRBV7-8 and TRBJ1-5; perhaps TRBD1 as D (5 bases). Trimming removed 5 bases at V and 5 bases at J, with 28 bases between. Germline CDR1 SGHVS, CDR2 FQNEAQ. This CDR3 contains 19 residues.

As for this clone: One junction end disagrees with the germline gene, perhaps due to a read error. For the CDR3, the DNA is TGCACCGTTGGGGCGGTGGGAGGGAACACCGGGGAGCTGTTTTTT. This codes for CTVGAVGGNTGELFF. The V and J genes are TRBV29-1 and TRBJ2-2; a possible D gene is TRBD2 (6 bases). Germline V gene sequence: CDR1 SQVTM, CDR2 ANQGSEA. The CDR3 covers 15 residues.

The V and J genes are TRBV29-1 and TRBJ2-2; D gene unclear. The CDR3 is 13 residues long. CDR1 is SQVTM, CDR2 ANQGSEA, per germline. V lost 1 base and J 5 bases, leaving 8 bases between the germline ends. CDR3 in DNA: TGCAGCGTTGAAGTCCGAGATACCGGGGAGCTGTTTTTT. This encodes CSVEVRDTGELFF.

J is TRBJ2-5 and V is TRBV5-1; 15 bases match TRBD2. The CDR3 spans 16 residues. In germline, CDR1 is SGHRS, CDR2 YFSETQ. V dropped 4 bases and J dropped 7; count of bases not matched to a gene: 8. CDR3 sequence reads: CASSLDGTSGGSTQYF. CDR3 nucleotide sequence: TGCGCCAGCAGCCTTGACGGGACTAGCGGGGGGTCGACCCAGTACTTC. The variable domain in full, completed from reference TRBV5-1 and TRBJ2-5, reads KAGVTQTPRYLIKTRGQQVTLSCSPISGHRSVSWYQQTPGQGLQFLFEYFSETQRNKGNFPGRFSGRQFSNSRSEMNVSTLELGDSALYLCASSLDGTSGGSTQYFGPGTRLLVL.

This rearrangement joins TRBV9 to TRBJ2-5, with D perhaps being TRBD1 or TRBD2 (5 bases each). CDR3 length: 15 amino acids. The V end was cut by 4 bases, the J end by 0 bases, with 13 bases between. Germline CDR1 SGDLS, CDR2 YYNGEE. The CDR3 sequence is CASSPGRGHQETQYF. DNA of the CDR3: TGTGCCAGCAGCCCCGGAAGGGGACACCAAGAGACCCAGTACTTC.

The chain is built from TRBV6-4 and TRBJ2-1, with TRBD1 matching over 8 bases. The germline gives CDR1 MRHNA, CDR2 SNTAGT. This CDR3 spans 16 amino acids. The ends lost 0 bases at V and 3 bases at J; junction bases unmatched: 4. In DNA, the CDR3 is TGTGCCAGCAGTGACTCGACAGGGGAAGGCTACAATGAGCAGTTCTTC. Protein sequence: CASSDSTGEGYNEQFF.

The rearrangement uses TRBV18 and TRBJ1-3; 7 bases map to TRBD1. The CDR3 has 14 residues. Per the germline V gene, CDR1 is KGHSH and CDR2 is LQKENI. V gave up 3 bases and J gave up 3 bases; unmatched junction bases: 2. CDR3 DNA: TGTGCCAGCTCACCCGGGACAGATGGAAACACCATATATTTT. It encodes CASSPGTDGNTIYF. Variable domain in full (rest from reference TRBV18 and TRBJ1-3): NAGVMQNPRHLVRRRGQEARLRCSPMKGHSHVYWYRQLPEEGLKFMVYLQKENIIDESGMPKERFSAEFPKEGPSILRIQQVVRGDSAAYFCASSPGTDGNTIYFGEGSWLTVV.

A single count supports this clone. This chain uses TRBV27 with TRBJ2-2, with 8 bases aligning to TRBD1. V shed 5 bases and J 5 bases; nucleotides not matched to a gene: 10. Germline values: CDR1 MNHEY, CDR2 SMNVEV (reference sequence). This CDR3 contains 16 residues. For the CDR3, the DNA is TGTGCCAGCAGTCCCACCCCGCAGGGGGCAACCGGGGAGCTGTTTTTT. Protein sequence: CASSPTPQGATGELFF.

The chain has TRBV25-1 and TRBJ2-7; weak D call: TRBD1 (5 bases). The CDR3 length is 11 residues. V was trimmed by 10 bases and J by 5 bases, leaving 12 bases between them. Germline CDR1 and CDR2: MGHDK and SYGVNS. The chain's CDR3 is CANPVGDEQYF. The CDR3 DNA sequence: TGTGCCAACCCAGTAGGGGACGAGCAGTACTTC.

This sequence joins TRBV7-2 and TRBJ1-2; D uncertain. Per the germline V gene, CDR1 is SGHTA and CDR2 is FQGNSA. V lost 6 bases to trimming and J lost 7 bases, with 12 bases between them. The CDR3 spans 12 residues. The CDR3 DNA is TGTGCCAGCAGTCTAATAATCGGTGGCTACACCTTC. Its translation is CASSLIIGGYTF. The full variable domain, its missing parts supplied by reference TRBV7-2 and TRBJ1-2, is GAGVSQSPSNKVTEKGKDVELRCDPISGHTALYWYRQSLGQGLEFLIYFQGNSAPDKSGLPSDRFSAERTGGSVSTLTIQRTQQEDSAVYLCASSLIIGGYTFGSGTRLTVV.

The rearrangement uses TRBV27 and TRBJ1-2; no definite D call. CDR3 size: 13 residues. V gave up 2 bases and J gave up 8 bases, with 12 bases separating them. CDR1 is MNHEY and CDR2 is SMNVEV in the germline V gene (reference sequence). This chain's CDR3 is CASSLSPVGGYTF. CDR3 coding DNA: TGTGCCAGCAGTTTAAGTCCGGTAGGCGGCTACACCTTC.

The J gene is TRBJ2-3, the V gene TRBV6-5; 11 nucleotides align to TRBD2. With V trimmed by 6 bases and J by 8 bases, 7 bases remained unmatched. Germline CDR1 and CDR2: MNHEY and SVGAGI. The CDR3 extends over 14 amino acids. In DNA form, the CDR3 reads TGTGCCAGCAGGACTAGCGGGGCCAGAGGTACGCAGTATTTT. It specifies CASRTSGARGTQYF.

This chain links TRBV7-9 with TRBJ1-1; TRBD1 might be the D (5 bases). Germline V gives CDR1 SEHNR, CDR2 FQNEAQ (reference sequence). Trimming shortened V by 4 bases and J by 2 bases, and 11 bases separated the two germline ends. This CDR3 has 14 amino acids. Written as DNA, the CDR3 is TGTGCCAGCAGCTCCACGACAGCTAACACTGAAGCTTTCTTT. Residues: CASSSTTANTEAFF.

This chain joins TRBV18 and TRBJ1-5, with D unclear. Trimming took off 1 base at V and 0 bases at J, with 13 bases between the two ends. Germline CDR1 KGHSH, CDR2 LQKENI. The CDR3 extends over 17 amino acids. CDR3 nucleotide sequence: TGTGCCAGCTCACCACTTTCGCCAGGTCCTAGCAATCAGCCCCAGCATTTT. This encodes CASSPLSPGPSNQPQHF. The full variable domain, in which reference TRBV18 and TRBJ1-5 provide the parts outside the CDR3, is NAGVMQNPRHLVRRRGQEARLRCSPMKGHSHVYWYRQLPEEGLKFMVYLQKENIIDESGMPKERFSAEFPKEGPSILRIQQVVRGDSAAYFCASSPLSPGPSNQPQHFGDGTRLSIL.

The rearrangement links TRBV6-8 to TRBJ1-4; D not resolved. CDR1 is MNHGY, CDR2 SAAAGT, per germline. There are 12 residues in the CDR3. V was trimmed by 6 bases and J by 12 bases, leaving 14 bases between them. CDR3 nucleotide sequence: TGTGCCAGCAGCCGAAAACAGCGTCAACTGTTTTTT. Translating it yields CASSRKQRQLFF.

The rearrangement uses TRBV7-7 and TRBJ2-2; the D is unclear. Germline-derived CDR1 and CDR2 are SSHAT and FNYEAQ (reference sequence). V shed 1 base and J shed 7 bases, with 19 bases lying between them. CDR3 length equals 17 residues. CDR3 in amino acids: CASSLEAGPNNHGELFF. The CDR3 DNA reads as TGTGCCAGCAGCTTAGAGGCCGGGCCCAACAACCACGGGGAGCTGTTTTTT.

This clone was counted between two and nine times. The gene calls are TRBV18 and TRBJ1-2; no reliable D call. The germline V gene has CDR1 KGHSH and CDR2 LQKENI. The CDR3 covers 13 residues. Trimming removed 3 bases at V and 7 bases at J, with 12 bases between. The CDR3 coding sequence is TGTGCCAGCTCACCCCCTTCTGGTGGTGGCTACACCTTC. Amino acids: CASSPPSGGGYTF. The full variable domain, its missing parts supplied by reference TRBV18 and TRBJ1-2, is NAGVMQNPRHLVRRRGQEARLRCSPMKGHSHVYWYRQLPEEGLKFMVYLQKENIIDESGMPKERFSAEFPKEGPSILRIQQVVRGDSAAYFCASSPPSGGGYTFGSGTRLTVV.

This clone was counted a few times. This chain joins TRBV18 and TRBJ1-5, with a weak D call TRBD1 (6 bases). CDR1 is KGHSH, CDR2 LQKENI, per germline. Between the trimmed V and J ends, which lost 3 bases and 7 bases, there was a span of 19 bases. The CDR3 runs 16 residues. The CDR3 spells CASSPGEGGTGQPQHF. The CDR3 coding sequence is TGTGCCAGCTCACCCGGCGAAGGGGGTACGGGGCAGCCCCAGCATTTT. The entire variable domain, with the rest obtained from reference TRBV18 and TRBJ1-5, is as follows: NAGVMQNPRHLVRRRGQEARLRCSPMKGHSHVYWYRQLPEEGLKFMVYLQKENIIDESGMPKERFSAEFPKEGPSILRIQQVVRGDSAAYFCASSPGEGGTGQPQHFGDGTRLSIL.

This clone was seen a few times. The V gene is TRBV18, the J gene TRBJ2-6; D gene ambiguous. Between the trimmed V and J ends, which lost 4 bases and 0 bases, there was a span of 10 bases. The CDR3 spans 16 residues. Germline CDR1 and CDR2: KGHSH and LQKENI. CDR3 sequence reads: CASSLSQGSGANVLTF. CDR3 DNA sequence: TGTGCCAGCTCACTGAGCCAAGGCTCTGGGGCCAACGTCCTGACTTTC.

This clone was counted only a few times. This chain uses TRBV13 with TRBJ1-2; no clear D. The germline CDR1 and CDR2 sequences are PRHDT and FYEKMQ (reference sequence). The CDR3 contains 11 residues. Trimming shortened V by 5 bases and J by 8 bases, and 9 bases separated the two germline ends. The CDR3 protein is CASSGGSGYTF. The CDR3 DNA is TGTGCCAGCAGCGGAGGTAGCGGCTACACCTTC.

As DNA, the CDR3 is TGCGCCAGCAGCTGGGCCTCCGGGACGTCAGAGACCCAGTACTTC. Its protein product is CASSWASGTSETQYF. The chain uses TRBV5-1 and TRBJ2-5; D tentatively fits TRBD1 or TRBD2 (5 bases each). V was clipped by 3 bases and J by 4 bases, with 16 bases between them. Per the germline V gene, CDR1 is SGHRS and CDR2 is YFSETQ. The CDR3 covers 15 residues.

V is TRBV6-5 and J is TRBJ1-1; TRBD1 matches 9 bases. This CDR3 region has 14 residues. The V and J ends lost 6 bases and 1 base, in that order; junction bases with no gene match: 3. CDR1 is MNHEY, CDR2 SVGAGI, per germline. The CDR3 DNA is TGTGCCAGCAGCCGGACAGGGGAGAACACTGAAGCTTTCTTT. It is translated as CASSRTGENTEAFF.

This chain joins TRBV27 and TRBJ2-7; 9 bases map to TRBD2. Losses at the gene ends were 5 bases for V and 6 bases for J; bases not matched to a gene: 11. The CDR3 loop spans 15 amino acids. The germline V gene has CDR1 MNHEY and CDR2 SMNVEV (reference sequence). CDR3 sequence reads: CASSVTSGPSVEQYF. The CDR3 DNA reads as TGTGCCAGCAGTGTTACTAGCGGGCCCTCAGTCGAGCAGTACTTC.

V is TRBV11-2 and J is TRBJ2-3; weak D call: TRBD2 (5 bases). The CDR3 sequence is 19 residues long. In germline, CDR1 is SGHAT, CDR2 FQNNGV. Trimming took off 1 base at V and 0 bases at J, with 20 bases between the two ends. CDR3 in amino acids: CASSLGIARGSGSTDTQYF. In DNA form, the CDR3 reads TGTGCCAGCAGCTTAGGTATAGCTCGAGGGAGCGGCAGCACAGATACGCAGTATTTT.

The V call is TRBV13, the J call TRBJ1-2; TRBD1 agrees at 9 bases. Per the germline V gene, CDR1 is PRHDT and CDR2 is FYEKMQ (reference sequence). The trim removed 4 bases at V and 6 bases at J, leaving 12 bases unmatched. The CDR3 runs to 16 residues. The CDR3 DNA reads TGTGCCAGCAGCTCTAAGGGACAGGGTAACATGCATGGCTACACCTTC. It encodes CASSSKGQGNMHGYTF.

The chain recombines TRBV5-1 with TRBJ2-5, with 13 bases fitting TRBD2. The CDR3 runs to 17 residues. The V gene end was trimmed by 4 bases and the J gene end by 8 bases; junction bases not matched to a gene: 14. Germline CDR1 is SGHRS and CDR2 is YFSETQ. For the CDR3, the DNA is TGCGCCAGCAGCCCGGGGACTAGCGGGGCTCTAGGTTCAACCCAGTACTTC. It encodes CASSPGTSGALGSTQYF.

This clone was seen only once. This chain links TRBV4-3 with TRBJ2-7; D gene ambiguous. The V and J ends lost 0 bases and 2 bases respectively, with 5 bases between them. CDR3 length: 13 residues. Germline lookup yields CDR1 LGHNA and CDR2 YSLEER. The CDR3 region has the DNA TGCGCCAGCAGCCAAGACCTTCCCTACGAGCAGTACTTC. Translated, it gives CASSQDLPYEQYF.